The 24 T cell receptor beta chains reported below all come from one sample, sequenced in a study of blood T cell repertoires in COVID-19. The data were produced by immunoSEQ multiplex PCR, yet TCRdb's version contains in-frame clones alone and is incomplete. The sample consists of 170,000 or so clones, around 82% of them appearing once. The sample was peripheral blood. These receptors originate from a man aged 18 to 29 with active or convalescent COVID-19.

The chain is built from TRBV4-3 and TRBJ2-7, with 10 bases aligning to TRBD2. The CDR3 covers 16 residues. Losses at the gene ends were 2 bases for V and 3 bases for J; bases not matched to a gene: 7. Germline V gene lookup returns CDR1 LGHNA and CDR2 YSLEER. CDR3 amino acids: CASSQHGTSARYEQYF. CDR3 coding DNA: TGCGCCAGCAGCCAACACGGGACTAGCGCTCGCTACGAGCAGTACTTC.

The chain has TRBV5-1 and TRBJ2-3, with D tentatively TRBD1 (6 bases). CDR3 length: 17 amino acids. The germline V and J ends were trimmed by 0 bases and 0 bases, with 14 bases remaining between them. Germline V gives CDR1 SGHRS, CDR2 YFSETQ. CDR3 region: CASSLEARGPSTDTQYF. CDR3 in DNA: TGCGCCAGCAGCTTGGAGGCCAGGGGCCCCAGCACAGATACGCAGTATTTT.

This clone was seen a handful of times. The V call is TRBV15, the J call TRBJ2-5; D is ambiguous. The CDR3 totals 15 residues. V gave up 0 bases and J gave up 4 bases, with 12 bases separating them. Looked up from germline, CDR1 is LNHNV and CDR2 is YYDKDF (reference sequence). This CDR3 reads CATSRDITPGETQYF. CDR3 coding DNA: TGTGCCACCAGCAGAGATATCACTCCAGGAGAGACCCAGTACTTC.

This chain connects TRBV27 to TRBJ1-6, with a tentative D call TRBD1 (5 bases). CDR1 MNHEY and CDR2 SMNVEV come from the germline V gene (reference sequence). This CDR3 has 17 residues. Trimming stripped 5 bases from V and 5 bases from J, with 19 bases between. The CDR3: CASSKRGLVNDNSPLHF. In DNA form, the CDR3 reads TGTGCCAGCAGTAAAAGGGGCTTAGTAAACGATAATTCACCCCTCCACTTT.

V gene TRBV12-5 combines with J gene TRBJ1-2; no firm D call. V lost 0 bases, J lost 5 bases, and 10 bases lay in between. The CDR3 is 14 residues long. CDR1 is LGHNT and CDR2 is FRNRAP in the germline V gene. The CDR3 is CASGLVPAEYGYTF. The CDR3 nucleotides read TGTGCTAGTGGTTTGGTACCCGCGGAGTATGGCTACACCTTC.

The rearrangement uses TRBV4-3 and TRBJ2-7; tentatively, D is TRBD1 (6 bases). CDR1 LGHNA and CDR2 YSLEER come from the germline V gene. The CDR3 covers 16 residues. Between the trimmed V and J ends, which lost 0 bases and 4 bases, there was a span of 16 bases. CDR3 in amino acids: CASSQDAGQGMYEQYF. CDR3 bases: TGCGCCAGCAGCCAAGATGCAGGCCAGGGGATGTACGAGCAGTACTTC.

The CDR3 loop reads CASSDLRSYQPQHF. The CDR3 DNA reads TGCGCCAGCAGTGATTTGAGATCATATCAGCCCCAGCATTTT. The chain joins TRBV10-2 to TRBJ1-5; D gene unclear. The CDR3 runs 14 residues. V gave up 3 bases and J gave up 5 bases, with 11 bases separating them. Germline CDR1 WSHSY, CDR2 SAAADI.

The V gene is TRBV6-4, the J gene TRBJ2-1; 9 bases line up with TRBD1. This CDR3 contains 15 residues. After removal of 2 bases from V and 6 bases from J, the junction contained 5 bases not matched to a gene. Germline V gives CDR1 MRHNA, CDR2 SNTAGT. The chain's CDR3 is CASSDTGQGLNEQFF. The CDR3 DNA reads TGTGCCAGCAGTGACACGGGACAGGGCCTCAATGAGCAGTTCTTC.

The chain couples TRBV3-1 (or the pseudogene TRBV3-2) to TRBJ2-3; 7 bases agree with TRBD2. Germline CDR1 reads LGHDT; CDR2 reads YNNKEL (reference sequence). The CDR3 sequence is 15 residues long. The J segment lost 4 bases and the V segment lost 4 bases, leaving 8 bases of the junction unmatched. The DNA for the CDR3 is TGTGCCAGCAGCCTGGGGACTACCTTTGCAGATACGCAGTATTTT. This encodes CASSLGTTFADTQYF.

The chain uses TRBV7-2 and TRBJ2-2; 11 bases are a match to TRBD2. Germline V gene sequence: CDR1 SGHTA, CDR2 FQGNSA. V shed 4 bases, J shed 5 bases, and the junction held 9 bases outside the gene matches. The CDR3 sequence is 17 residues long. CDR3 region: CASSSAPLAGVTGELFF. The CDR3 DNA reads TGTGCCAGCAGCTCCGCTCCACTAGCGGGGGTTACCGGGGAGCTGTTTTTT.

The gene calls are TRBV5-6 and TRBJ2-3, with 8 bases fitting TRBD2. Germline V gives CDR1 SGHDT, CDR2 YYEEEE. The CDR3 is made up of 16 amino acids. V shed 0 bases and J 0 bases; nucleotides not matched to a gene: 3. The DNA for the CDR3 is TGTGCCAGCAGCTTGGGACTAGCGACGAGCACAGATACGCAGTATTTT. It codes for CASSLGLATSTDTQYF.

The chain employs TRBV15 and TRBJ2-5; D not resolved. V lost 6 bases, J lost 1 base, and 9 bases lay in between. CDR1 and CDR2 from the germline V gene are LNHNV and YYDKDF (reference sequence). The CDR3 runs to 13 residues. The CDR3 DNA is TGTGCCACCAGTCTCTATACCCAAGAGACCCAGTACTTC. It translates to CATSLYTQETQYF.

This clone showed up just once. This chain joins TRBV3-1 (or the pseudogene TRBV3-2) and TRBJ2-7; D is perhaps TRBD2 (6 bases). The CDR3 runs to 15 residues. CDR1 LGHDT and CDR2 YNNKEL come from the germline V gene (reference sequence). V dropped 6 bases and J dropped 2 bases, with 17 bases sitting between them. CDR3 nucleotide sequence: TGTGCCAGCAGTCGGTCATCCATAGCGGCCTACGAGCAGTACTTC. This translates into CASSRSSIAAYEQYF.

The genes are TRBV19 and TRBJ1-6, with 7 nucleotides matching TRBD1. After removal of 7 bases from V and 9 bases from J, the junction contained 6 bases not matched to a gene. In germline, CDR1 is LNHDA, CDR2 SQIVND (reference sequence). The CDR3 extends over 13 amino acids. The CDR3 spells CASTYRGGSPLHF. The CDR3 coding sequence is TGTGCCAGTACATACAGGGGAGGTTCACCCCTCCACTTT.

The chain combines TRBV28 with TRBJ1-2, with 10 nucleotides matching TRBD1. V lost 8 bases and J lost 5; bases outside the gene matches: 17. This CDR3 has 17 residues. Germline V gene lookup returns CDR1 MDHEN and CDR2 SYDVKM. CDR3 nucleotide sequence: TGTGCCAGCTTTGAAATCAGACAGGGGGCCTTCGGATATGGCTACACCTTC. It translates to CASFEIRQGAFGYGYTF.

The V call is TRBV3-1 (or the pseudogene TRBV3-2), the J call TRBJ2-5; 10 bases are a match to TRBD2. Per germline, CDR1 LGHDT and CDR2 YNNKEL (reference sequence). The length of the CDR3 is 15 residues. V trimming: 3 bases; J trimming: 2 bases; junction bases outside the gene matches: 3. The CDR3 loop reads CASSQQRGGQETQYF. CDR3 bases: TGTGCCAGCAGCCAGCAGCGGGGGGGTCAAGAGACCCAGTACTTC.

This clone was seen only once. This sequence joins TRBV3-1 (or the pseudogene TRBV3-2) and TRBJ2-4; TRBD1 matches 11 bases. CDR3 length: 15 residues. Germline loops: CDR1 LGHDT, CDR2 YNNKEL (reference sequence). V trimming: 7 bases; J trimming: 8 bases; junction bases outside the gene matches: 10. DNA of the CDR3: TGTGCCAGCACCGGAGGACAGGGGGCGATCCACATTCAGTACTTC. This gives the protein CASTGGQGAIHIQYF.

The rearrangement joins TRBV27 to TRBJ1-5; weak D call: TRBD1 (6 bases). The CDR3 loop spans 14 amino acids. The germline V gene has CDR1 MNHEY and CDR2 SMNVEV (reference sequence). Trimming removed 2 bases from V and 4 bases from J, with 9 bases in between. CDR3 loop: CASSLGRGNQPQHF. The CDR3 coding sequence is TGTGCCAGCAGTTTAGGTAGGGGGAATCAGCCCCAGCATTTT.

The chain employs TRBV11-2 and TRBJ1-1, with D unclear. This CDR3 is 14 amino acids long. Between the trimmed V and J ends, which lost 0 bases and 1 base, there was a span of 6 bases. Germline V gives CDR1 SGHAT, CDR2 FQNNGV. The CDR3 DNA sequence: TGTGCCAGCAGCTTAGAGGGCTCGAACACTGAAGCTTTCTTT. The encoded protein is CASSLEGSNTEAFF.

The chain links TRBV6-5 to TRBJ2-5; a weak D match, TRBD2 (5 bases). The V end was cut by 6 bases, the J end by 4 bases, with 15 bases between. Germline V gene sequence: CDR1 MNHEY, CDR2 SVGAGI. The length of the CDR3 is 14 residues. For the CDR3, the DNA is TGTGCCAGCAGAGAGATGAAAGGGAGAGAGACCCAGTACTTC. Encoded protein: CASREMKGRETQYF.

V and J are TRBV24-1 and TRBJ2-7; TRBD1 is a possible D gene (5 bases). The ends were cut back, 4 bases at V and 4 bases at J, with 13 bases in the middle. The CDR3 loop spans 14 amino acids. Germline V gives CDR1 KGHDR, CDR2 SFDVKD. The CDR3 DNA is TGTGCCACCAGTGAAATGGACATGACGTACGAGCAGTACTTC. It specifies CATSEMDMTYEQYF.

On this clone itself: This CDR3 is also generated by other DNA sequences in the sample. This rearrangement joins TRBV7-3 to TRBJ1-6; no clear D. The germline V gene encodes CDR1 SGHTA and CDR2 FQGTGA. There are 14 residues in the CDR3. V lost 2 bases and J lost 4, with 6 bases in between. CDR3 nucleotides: TGTGCCAGCAGCTTAGACGGGTATAATTCACCCCTCCACTTT. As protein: CASSLDGYNSPLHF.

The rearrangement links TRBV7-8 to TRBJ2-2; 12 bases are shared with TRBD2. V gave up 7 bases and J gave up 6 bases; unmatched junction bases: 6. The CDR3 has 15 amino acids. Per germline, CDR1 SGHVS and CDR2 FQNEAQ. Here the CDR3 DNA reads TGTGCCAGCATACCTAGCGGGGGGGCCGCCGGGGAGCTGTTTTTT. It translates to CASIPSGGAAGELFF.

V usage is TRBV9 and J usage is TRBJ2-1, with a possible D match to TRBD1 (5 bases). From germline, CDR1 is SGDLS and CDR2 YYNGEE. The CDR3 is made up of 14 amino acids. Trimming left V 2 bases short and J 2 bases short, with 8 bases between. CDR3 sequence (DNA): TGTGCCAGCAGCGTTGGGGCAGCCTACAATGAGCAGTTCTTC. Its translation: CASSVGAAYNEQFF.